This TCR beta chain was documented in a study of T cells of healthy individuals. TCRdb reprocessed the 5' RACE reads with MiXCR, giving one entry per CDR3 protein. The top ten hold about 6% of the sample, which has approximately 100,000 distinct CDR3 sequences, around 17% seen once. This TCR was recovered from a human donor in good health.

The CDR3 is CASSEAGAYGYTF. The CDR3 bases are TGTGCCAGCAGTGAAGCAGGCGCATATGGCTACACCTTC. The chain joins TRBV2 to TRBJ1-2, with D unresolved. The V end lost 0 bases, the J end lost 5 bases, and 7 bases lay between the germline ends. Germline-derived CDR1 and CDR2 are SNHLY and FYNNEI. CDR3 size: 13 residues.